These 12 T cell receptor beta chains were all obtained from the same sample, sequenced in a study of T cell clones after liver transplantation. Libraries were prepared by immunoSEQ multiplex PCR; TCRdb keeps only in-frame clonotypes and omits some of them. Of 45,000 or so clones in the sample, about 86% were seen once. The input for sequencing was CD4+ T cells from blood, taken 24 months after liver transplant. Receptors were obtained from a human patient who received a liver transplant. T cells may partly derive from the graft donor.

The V and J genes are TRBV27 and TRBJ1-1; TRBD1 is a possible D gene (5 bases). The CDR3 runs to 14 residues. V was trimmed by 4 bases and J by 4 bases, leaving 13 bases between them. The germline V gene has CDR1 MNHEY and CDR2 SMNVEV (reference sequence). CDR3 nucleotides: TGTGCCAGCAGTTACCTTAACGGGGGCACTGAAGCTTTCTTT. It encodes CASSYLNGGTEAFF.

J is TRBJ1-3 and V is TRBV7-2, with D possibly TRBD1 on 6 matching bases. V gave up 1 base and J gave up 7 bases, with 14 bases separating them. CDR3 length equals 15 residues. Looked up from germline, CDR1 is SGHTA and CDR2 is FQGNSA. The CDR3 sequence is CASSLGGRGSNTIYF. The CDR3 coding sequence is TGTGCCAGCAGCTTAGGTGGCAGGGGTTCGAACACCATATATTTT.

The rearrangement links TRBV5-6 to TRBJ1-3; possibly TRBD1 for D (5 bases). Germline assignment: CDR1 SGHDT and CDR2 YYEEEE. V was shortened by 5 bases and J by 2 bases, with 11 bases between the two germline ends. This CDR3 is built from 14 residues. The DNA for the CDR3 is TGTGCCAGCAGTTGGGGAGGGGCTGGAAACACCATATATTTT. This codes for CASSWGGAGNTIYF.

This chain uses TRBV21-1 with TRBJ2-7; the D call in the table, TRBD2, was not verified against the DNA. TRBV21-1 is noted as a pseudogene. The CDR3 covers 13 residues. The CDR3 DNA sequence: TGTGCCAGCAGCGGGAGGTCGGTCTACGAGCAGTACTTC. Translated, it gives CASSGRSVYEQYF.

The chain joins TRBV19 to TRBJ1-5, with TRBD1 matching 9 bases. J gave up 6 bases and V 6 bases, and 12 bases lay outside the gene matches. CDR1 is LNHDA and CDR2 is SQIVND in the germline V gene (reference sequence). The CDR3 runs 16 residues. The CDR3 nucleotides are TGTGCCAGTAGCAAAAGCCGGGACAGGGCAACTCAGCCCCAGCATTTT. Translating gives CASSKSRDRATQPQHF. The full variable domain, rest sourced from reference TRBV19 and TRBJ1-5, is DGGITQSPKYLFRKEGQNVTLSCEQNLNHDAMYWYRQDPGQGLRLIYYSQIVNDFQKGDIAEGYSVSREKKESFPLTVTSAQKNPTAFYLCASSKSRDRATQPQHFGDGTRLSIL.

This clone has more than one count but fewer than ten. The chain recombines TRBV6-1 with TRBJ1-5; D unclear. The CDR3 runs to 11 residues. The V end lost 8 bases, the J end lost 6 bases, and 8 bases lay between the germline ends. CDR1 and CDR2 (germline): MNHNS, SASEGT. CDR3 sequence reads: CASGTGQPQHF. The CDR3 bases are TGTGCCAGCGGTACCGGTCAGCCCCAGCATTTT.

This clone was observed a single time. This chain connects TRBV4-1 to TRBJ1-2, with a tentative D call TRBD1 (5 bases). From germline, CDR1 is MGHRA and CDR2 YSYEKL. V dropped 1 base and J dropped 5 bases, with 11 bases sitting between them. The CDR3 is 14 residues long. The CDR3 loop reads CASSQAGTAYGYTF. The CDR3 bases are TGCGCCAGCAGCCAAGCCGGGACGGCGTATGGCTACACCTTC.

This chain connects TRBV5-1 to TRBJ2-5, with D possibly TRBD2 on 5 matching bases. The CDR3 length is 14 residues. Germline CDR1 reads SGHRS; CDR2 reads YFSETQ. V lost 1 base to trimming and J lost 1 base, with 8 bases between them. The CDR3 DNA reads as TGCGCCAGCAGCTTGCGGGGAATCCAAGAGACCCAGTACTTC. Translating it yields CASSLRGIQETQYF.

The chain links TRBV11-2 to TRBJ2-5; 8 bases match TRBD2. The trim removed 1 base at V and 2 bases at J, leaving 3 bases unmatched. CDR1 is SGHAT and CDR2 is FQNNGV in the germline V gene. The CDR3 covers 15 residues. The CDR3 DNA reads as TGTGCCAGCAGCTTAGCGGGCGGGGGGCAAGAGACCCAGTACTTC. Encoded protein: CASSLAGGGQETQYF. The full variable domain, with the rest looked up from reference TRBV11-2 and TRBJ2-5, is EAGVAQSPRYKIIEKRQSVAFWCNPISGHATLYWYQQILGQGPKLLIQFQNNGVVDDSQLPKDRFSAERLKGVDSTLKIQPAKLEDSAVYLCASSLAGGGQETQYFGPGTRLLVL.

CDR3 sequence reads: CASSPGDRAAGELFF. CDR3 sequence (DNA): TGTGCCAGCTCACCGGGGGACAGGGCTGCCGGGGAGCTGTTTTTT. The chain is built from TRBV18 and TRBJ2-2, with TRBD1 matching over 9 bases. J gave up 6 bases and V 3 bases, and 5 bases lay outside the gene matches. The germline V gene has CDR1 KGHSH and CDR2 LQKENI. The CDR3 totals 15 residues.

The chain couples TRBV27 to TRBJ2-7; tentatively, D is TRBD1 or TRBD2 (5 bases each). From germline, CDR1 is MNHEY and CDR2 SMNVEV (reference sequence). Trimming cost V 2 bases and J 4 bases, with 21 bases left between them. The CDR3 has 17 residues. This CDR3 reads CASSLGAGTEMRYEQYF. The CDR3 DNA sequence: TGTGCCAGCAGTTTAGGGGCTGGGACGGAGATGAGATACGAGCAGTACTTC.

The chain is built from TRBV7-3 and TRBJ2-3; the match to TRBD2 covers 9 bases. V trimming: 4 bases; J trimming: 0 bases; junction bases outside the gene matches: 2. The CDR3 consists of 15 residues. Germline V gene sequence: CDR1 SGHTA, CDR2 FQGTGA. The CDR3 loop reads CASSSGTSSTDTQYF. Here the CDR3 DNA reads TGTGCCAGCAGCTCCGGGACTAGCAGCACAGATACGCAGTATTTT.